The clone carrying this T cell receptor (beta chain) was seen only a few times. The target antigen is unknown. To make TCR beta libraries, researchers used iRepertoire HTBI primers and Arm-PCR of CDR3 regions. TCRdb reprocessed the multiplex PCR reads via MiXCR and lists one record per CDR3 protein. There are about 310,000 distinct CDR3 sequences in the sample; more than 20% occur only once, and 45% to 70% lies in the top ten. Germline V lookup: CDR1 SQVTM, CDR2 ANQGSEA. The CDR3 is 12 amino acids. V was trimmed by 6 bases and J by 1 base, leaving 9 bases between them. Specified time point: persistent/refractory GD, antithyroid drugs over 5 years with positive TRAb. Scientists built the TCR library using RNA that was extracted from PBMCs. The data belong to a study of regulatory T cells in long-lasting Graves disease. The wider study: Positive TSH receptor antibodies alongside over 5 years of antithyroid drugs were what marked Graves' disease as persistent.

Findings of the study overall: Those with persistent disease had in common more public clonotypes (roughly 3,000) than new patients (roughly 970). TRBV28, TRBJ1-2 and TRBJ2-5 emerged as the favored segments in persistent disease.

The specimen comprised peripheral blood mononuclear cells (PBMCs), sampled when the disease was refractory, from a patient treated with antithyroid drugs. This sequence joins TRBV29-1 and TRBJ1-1; D is possibly TRBD1 (6 bases). The sequence derives from a female donor with Graves disease. The CDR3 region is CSVMTGNTEAFF. CDR3 nucleotide sequence: TGCAGCGTCATGACAGGGAACACTGAAGCTTTCTTT.